A selection of T cell receptor beta chains follows, all from one sample in a study of blood T cell repertoires in COVID-19. Generated by immunoSEQ multiplex PCR, the TCRdb table keeps only in-frame clones and is missing some. The repertoire holds approximately 170,000 clones, with more than 70% as singletons. Source material: peripheral blood. All receptors come from a woman over 75 with active or convalescent COVID-19. The CDR3 runs from the conserved cysteine through the conserved F or W. The order of the fields is J gene, D gene, V gene, clone size, CDR3 DNA, CDR3 protein. The D gene is left open where the match is weak. For some rows the clone size is stated as once, few or many, or as a class when expanded; others skip it.

>TRBJ2-3|TRBD2|TRBV6-5|NA
TGTGCCAGCAGTTACTTCCGGGGGGGGAGCACAGATACGCAGTATTTT
CASSYFRGGSTDTQYF
>TRBJ1-6|NA|TRBV7-2|NA
TGTGCCAGCAGCCTACCCTCCTCGTATAATTCACCCCTCCACTTT
CASSLPSSYNSPLHF
>TRBJ2-1|NA|TRBV12-3/TRBV12-4|NA
TGTGCCAGCAGCCCAGGATTAGTAAATGAGCAGTTCTTC
CASSPGLVNEQFF
>TRBJ2-5|NA|TRBV2|NA
TGTGCCAGCATGAGAGAGACCCAGTACTTC
CASMRETQYF
>TRBJ2-5|TRBD2|TRBV18|few
TGTGCCAGCTCACCCCCGGGACTAGCGGGAGTAGAGACCCAGTACTTC
CASSPPGLAGVETQYF
>TRBJ2-1|NA|TRBV20-1|NA
TGCAGTGCTAGTCGCAGGGTCCATGAGCAGTTCTTC
CSASRRVHEQFF
>TRBJ1-2|TRBD1|TRBV7-6|NA
TGTGCCAGCAGCTCTGGTGGGGACAGGGGTGGCTACACCTTC
CASSSGGDRGGYTF
>TRBJ1-2|TRBD1|TRBV19|NA
TGTGCCAGTAGATCGGACAGGGGTGTCAACTATGGCTACACCTTC
CASRSDRGVNYGYTF
>TRBJ2-1|TRBD1|TRBV19|NA
TGTGCCAGTAGTCAACAGGGGGTTGATGAGCAGTTCTTC
CASSQQGVDEQFF
>TRBJ2-2|NA|TRBV11-2|NA
TGTGCCAGCAGCTTAGGGGCCGGACAGTTGAACACCGGGGAGCTGTTTTTT
CASSLGAGQLNTGELFF
>TRBJ2-5|NA|TRBV28|NA
TGTGCCAGCAGTCGACAGGACGGACAAGAGACCCAGTACTTC
CASSRQDGQETQYF